A selection of T cell receptor beta chains follows, all from one sample in a study of blood T cell repertoires in COVID-19. The data were produced by immunoSEQ multiplex PCR, yet TCRdb's version contains in-frame clones alone and is incomplete. The table has about 50,000 clones, about nine tenths seen once; the top ten hold 6.5%. The sequenced sample was peripheral blood. The receptors stem from a man between 45 and 60 years old with active COVID-19. Each CDR3 is given with its conserved first and last residue. The order of the fields is CDR3 DNA, CDR3 protein, clone size, V gene, J gene, D gene, CDR3 length. A D gene is named only where the DNA matches it firmly. Only part of the rows carry a size: once, few, many, or a class if the clone is expanded.

TGTGCCAGCAGCTTCGCGCTTGGGGGGTACTCCTACGAGCAGTACTTC,CASSFALGGYSYEQYF,NA,TRBV5-4,TRBJ2-7,NA,16
TGTGCCAGCAGCGATATTCGAGGGACAGACGGGACCTCTGGGGCCAACGTCCTGACTTTC,CASSDIRGTDGTSGANVLTF,NA,TRBV14,TRBJ2-6,TRBD1,20
TGTGCCAGCAGCCAAGCGGGGACAGCCCGGCCCCAGCATTTT,CASSQAGTARPQHF,NA,TRBV4-2,TRBJ1-5,TRBD1,14
TGTGCCACCAGTGACCAGGGGGCCGAAATCGGGGCCTATAATTCACCCCTCCACTTT,CATSDQGAEIGAYNSPLHF,NA,TRBV24-1,TRBJ1-6,TRBD1,19
TGTGCCAGCTCACCACTAACAGCGGACCTGGGAGAGCAGTACTTC,CASSPLTADLGEQYF,NA,TRBV18,TRBJ2-7,NA,15
TGTGCCAGCAGTGATCGACCGAACAGGGGTGGTCAGCCCCAGCATTTT,CASSDRPNRGGQPQHF,NA,TRBV6-1,TRBJ1-5,TRBD1,16
TGCGCCAGCAGCTTGGAAAGTGGGGGAGGTCCGGATACGCAGTATTTT,CASSLESGGGPDTQYF,NA,TRBV5-1,TRBJ2-3,NA,16
TGTGCCAGCAGTCTCCCGGGGAACACTGAAGCTTTCTTT,CASSLPGNTEAFF,NA,TRBV6-5,TRBJ1-1,NA,13
TGCGCCAGCAGCCCTGGTCAGGGGGGTGGCAATGAGCAGTTCTTC,CASSPGQGGGNEQFF,NA,TRBV4-1,TRBJ2-1,NA,15
TGTGCCAGCAGTTACCTGGTGGACAGGGGAGAGACCCAGTACTTC,CASSYLVDRGETQYF,NA,TRBV6-5,TRBJ2-5,TRBD1,15
TGTGCCAGCAGCCCGAGACTAGCGGGGACTACGCAGTATTTT,CASSPRLAGTTQYF,NA,TRBV7-2,TRBJ2-3,TRBD2,14
TGCGCCAGCAGCGCCAGGGAAGTCACTGAAGCTTTCTTT,CASSAREVTEAFF,NA,TRBV4-1,TRBJ1-1,NA,13
TGTGCCAGCAGCTTAGCACGGGGAGTCGGGGAGCTGTTTTTT,CASSLARGVGELFF,NA,TRBV7-9,TRBJ2-2,NA,14
TGTGCCAGCAGCCTCGGGCTAGCGGGAATTTACGAGCAGTACTTC,CASSLGLAGIYEQYF,NA,TRBV2,TRBJ2-7,TRBD2,15
TGTGCCAGCACCGAAACCGGGACAGGGGCGTGGGAAAAACTGTTTTTT,CASTETGTGAWEKLFF,NA,TRBV7-2,TRBJ1-4,TRBD1,16
TGTGCCAGCTCACCGAGACAGGTCGCGAACACCGGGGAGCTGTTTTTT,CASSPRQVANTGELFF,NA,TRBV18,TRBJ2-2,NA,16
TGTGCCAGCAGTTGGACAGACAATCAGCCCCAGCATTTT,CASSWTDNQPQHF,NA,TRBV27,TRBJ1-5,NA,13
TGTGCCAGCAGTTTAATCGTGAACACTGAAGCTTTCTTT,CASSLIVNTEAFF,NA,TRBV27,TRBJ1-1,NA,13
TGTGCCAGCAGTTTAGACGGGGTTAATAGCTATGGCTACACCTTC,CASSLDGVNSYGYTF,NA,TRBV27,TRBJ1-2,NA,15
TGTGCAACCGGGACGACGGCTTGGGGGGAAGAGACCCAGTACTTC,CATGTTAWGEETQYF,NA,TRBV19,TRBJ2-5,NA,15
TGTGCCAGCAGTTTAAAGGCAGGGGTCGAGCAGTACTTC,CASSLKAGVEQYF,once,TRBV12-3/TRBV12-4,TRBJ2-7,NA,13
TGTGCCAGCAGCTCGCGGTTAAAGGGGCACCCAACCACAGATACGCAGTATTTT,CASSSRLKGHPTTDTQYF,NA,TRBV13,TRBJ2-3,NA,18
TGTGCCAGCAGCCAGTTAGCGGGGCAATACAATGAGCAGTTCTTC,CASSQLAGQYNEQFF,NA,TRBV3-1/TRBV3-2,TRBJ2-1,TRBD2,15
TGTGCCAGCAGTTACGTCGGTCAGCCCCAGCATTTT,CASSYVGQPQHF,NA,TRBV6-6,TRBJ1-5,NA,12
TGTGCCAGCAGCTTAGCGACTGGAACTAGCACAGATACGCAGTATTTT,CASSLATGTSTDTQYF,NA,TRBV7-6,TRBJ2-3,NA,16
TGTGCCAGCAGCTTTGGAGGGATTGAGACCCAGTACTTC,CASSFGGIETQYF,NA,TRBV5-4,TRBJ2-5,NA,13
TGTGCCTGGAGTCGTACGGAGGGACCCCAGCATTTT,CAWSRTEGPQHF,NA,TRBV30,TRBJ1-5,NA,12
TGTGCCAGCAGTCCCACCCTACAGGGTAGCACAGATACGCAGTATTTT,CASSPTLQGSTDTQYF,NA,TRBV27,TRBJ2-3,NA,16
TGTGCCAGCAGCCGTACAGGGGGCGGAAACACCATATATTTT,CASSRTGGGNTIYF,NA,TRBV7-9,TRBJ1-3,TRBD1,14
TGTGCCAGCAGCCGACTGCCATCCAACTATGGCTACACCTTC,CASSRLPSNYGYTF,NA,TRBV2,TRBJ1-2,NA,14
TGTGCCAGCCGGGACAGGGGGCACCCGGCTGAAAAACTGTTTTTT,CASRDRGHPAEKLFF,NA,TRBV19,TRBJ1-4,TRBD1,15
TGTGCCAGCAGCTTAAAGGGGCCGTCCGACCAAGAAGCTTTCTTT,CASSLKGPSDQEAFF,few,TRBV7-2,TRBJ1-1,NA,15
TGTGCCAGCAGCGGTACGGGACAGCAAACAAGAGGCTATGGCTACACCTTC,CASSGTGQQTRGYGYTF,medium-sized,TRBV9,TRBJ1-2,TRBD1,17
TGCGCCAGCAGCCAAGTTGACCGGGTAACTTCACCCCTCCACTTT,CASSQVDRVTSPLHF,NA,TRBV4-3,TRBJ1-6,NA,15
TGTGCCACCAGCAGAGTTACTCAGGGGGCGAGGGAGACCCAGTACTTC,CATSRVTQGARETQYF,NA,TRBV15,TRBJ2-5,TRBD1,16
TGTGCCAGCAGCTGGGCCTCAGGGCTGGCGGAAAAACTGTTTTTT,CASSWASGLAEKLFF,NA,TRBV7-2,TRBJ1-4,NA,15
TGTGCCAGCAGCAGGAGACAGGGAGGCCATGAGCAGTTCTTC,CASSRRQGGHEQFF,few,TRBV5-4,TRBJ2-1,NA,14
TGTGCCAGCAGACGGACTACTGAGACCCAGTACTTC,CASRRTTETQYF,NA,TRBV3-1/TRBV3-2,TRBJ2-5,NA,12
TGTGCCAGCAGCGCACTCTGGACAGCCTACGAGCAGTACTTC,CASSALWTAYEQYF,few,TRBV7-9,TRBJ2-7,NA,14
TGTGCCAGCAGTGAATCAGGTTACGAGCAGTACTTC,CASSESGYEQYF,NA,TRBV2,TRBJ2-7,NA,12
TGTGCCAGCAGTGAAGGGACAGGGTTTGGCAATCAGCCCCAGCATTTT,CASSEGTGFGNQPQHF,NA,TRBV2,TRBJ1-5,TRBD1,16
TGTGCCAGCAGCTTAGTCCCGCGGAGTTCTCGGGACTATGGCTACACCTTC,CASSLVPRSSRDYGYTF,NA,TRBV7-2,TRBJ1-2,NA,17